One sample yielded the 28 T cell receptor beta chains listed below, sequenced in a study of technical replicates of blood from a handful of donors. Produced via immunoSEQ multiplex PCR; TCRdb's table is partial and in-frame only. The table records more than 60,000 clones, 85% to 95% of them present only once. Sequencing was performed on T cells isolated from PBMCs. The receptors were gathered from a human donor in good health.

The chain uses TRBV2 and TRBJ2-5; maybe TRBD2 (6 bases). This CDR3 is built from 12 residues. Germline-derived CDR1 and CDR2 are SNHLY and FYNNEI. V lost 6 bases to trimming and J lost 4 bases, with 9 bases between them. The CDR3 loop is CASRRGGETQYF. CDR3 nucleotide sequence: TGTGCCAGCAGGAGGGGAGGAGAGACCCAGTACTTC.

This clone was counted once. The chain carries TRBV5-6 and TRBJ1-1; D unresolved. This CDR3 region has 13 residues. The ends were cut back, 2 bases at V and 3 bases at J, with 8 bases in the middle. Germline CDR1 SGHDT, CDR2 YYEEEE. The CDR3 DNA is TGTGCCAGCAGCTTTCAGGAGGACACTGAAGCTTTCTTT. Amino acids: CASSFQEDTEAFF. Looking up the rest from reference TRBV5-6 and TRBJ1-1 gives the full variable domain: DAGVTQSPTHLIKTRGQQVTLRCSPKSGHDTVSWYQQALGQGPQFIFQYYEEEERQRGNFPDRFSGHQFPNYSSELNVNALLLGDSALYLCASSFQEDTEAFFGQGTRLTVV.

The V and J genes are TRBV19 and TRBJ2-7; 10 nucleotides align to TRBD1. This CDR3 has 15 residues. The J segment lost 7 bases and the V segment lost 1 base, leaving 7 bases of the junction unmatched. Germline V gives CDR1 LNHDA, CDR2 SQIVND (reference sequence). CDR3 residues: CASSIGTGGSWEQYF. CDR3 sequence (DNA): TGTGCCAGTAGTATAGGGACAGGGGGTTCGTGGGAGCAGTACTTC.

V usage is TRBV5-4 and J usage is TRBJ1-2; 10 positions match TRBD1. Germline CDR1 and CDR2: SGHNT and YYREEE (reference sequence). The CDR3 extends over 15 amino acids. The ends lost 5 bases at V and 3 bases at J; junction bases unmatched: 7. CDR3 in amino acids: CASRSTGTGDYGYTF. The DNA of the CDR3 is TGTGCCAGCAGATCAACCGGGACAGGGGACTATGGCTACACCTTC.

The chain couples TRBV7-9 to TRBJ2-7; 9 bases are shared with TRBD2. This CDR3 comprises 15 residues. The germline V gene has CDR1 SEHNR and CDR2 FQNEAQ (reference sequence). J lost 3 bases, V lost 2 bases, and 5 bases had no gene match. In DNA, the CDR3 is TGTGCCAGCAGCTTAAGTCTAGCGGGGAACTACGAGCAGTACTTC. This translates into CASSLSLAGNYEQYF.

The rearrangement links TRBV27 to TRBJ2-7; TRBD2 aligns across 9 bases. In germline, CDR1 is MNHEY, CDR2 SMNVEV (reference sequence). Losses at the gene ends were 6 bases for V and 5 bases for J; bases not matched to a gene: 2. This CDR3 has 12 amino acids. CDR3 sequence: CASSSSGNEQYF. DNA for the CDR3: TGTGCCAGCAGCTCTAGCGGGAACGAGCAGTACTTC.

The chain recombines TRBV27 with TRBJ1-1, with D tentatively TRBD1 (6 bases). CDR1 MNHEY and CDR2 SMNVEV come from the germline V gene (reference sequence). The V end lost 4 bases, the J end lost 4 bases, and 10 bases lay between the germline ends. The CDR3 is 13 amino acids. The CDR3 nucleotides are TGTGCCAGCAGTTCCGGACAGTTCACTGAAGCTTTCTTT. Residues: CASSSGQFTEAFF.

The V call is TRBV29-1, the J call TRBJ1-3; a weak D match, TRBD1 (6 bases). Germline V lookup: CDR1 SQVTM, CDR2 ANQGSEA. This CDR3 is 14 amino acids long. Trimming removed 2 bases from V and 6 bases from J, with 14 bases in between. The chain's CDR3 is CSVELKGHTNTIYF. As DNA, the CDR3 is TGCAGCGTTGAATTAAAGGGACATACAAACACCATATATTTT. Based on the CDR3 plus reference TRBV29-1 and TRBJ1-3, the full variable domain is SAVISQKPSRDICQRGTSLTIQCQVDSQVTMMFWYRQQPGQSLTLIATANQGSEATYESGFVIDKFPISRPNLTFSTLTVSNMSPEDSSIYLCSVELKGHTNTIYFGEGSWLTVV.

The chain links TRBV4-1 to TRBJ2-7; 8 bases map to TRBD1. Germline loops: CDR1 MGHRA, CDR2 YSYEKL. There are 15 residues in the CDR3. V shed 3 bases, J shed 5 bases, and the junction held 9 bases outside the gene matches. Here the CDR3 reads CASSQRTGGLDEQYF. The CDR3 coding sequence is TGCGCCAGCAGCCAGCGTACAGGGGGTCTCGACGAGCAGTACTTC.

This clone appeared once. The chain couples TRBV6-6 to TRBJ2-7; 7 positions match TRBD2. Germline V CDR1 and CDR2: MNHNY, SVGAGI (reference sequence). This CDR3 region has 16 residues. V shed 4 bases, J shed 0 bases, and the junction held 9 bases outside the gene matches. The CDR3 DNA follows: TGTGCCAGCAGTTCCCTTAGCGGGTACCACTCCTACGAGCAGTACTTC. Residues: CASSSLSGYHSYEQYF.

In this sample, this clone turned up once. The V and J genes are TRBV7-3 and TRBJ1-1, with D possibly TRBD1 on 5 matching bases. The CDR3 extends over 13 amino acids. CDR1 is SGHTA, CDR2 FQGTGA, per germline. V gave up 3 bases and J gave up 4 bases, with 9 bases separating them. CDR3 loop: CASSFSTVTEAFF. The CDR3 DNA reads TGTGCCAGCAGCTTTTCGACAGTCACTGAAGCTTTCTTT.

This CDR3 is CASSLRGGETQYF. In DNA, the CDR3 is TGTGCCAGCAGCCTACGAGGCGGCGAGACCCAGTACTTC. The V call is TRBV4-2, the J call TRBJ2-5; the D is unclear. The V gene lost 4 bases and the J gene lost 5 bases, with 11 bases spanning the gap. This CDR3 comprises 13 residues. Germline assignment: CDR1 LGHNA and CDR2 YNFKEQ.

V and J are TRBV28 and TRBJ1-5; 7 bases line up with TRBD1. With V trimmed by 6 bases and J by 5 bases, 10 bases remained unmatched. CDR1 is MDHEN, CDR2 SYDVKM, per germline. The CDR3 runs 15 residues. The CDR3 sequence is CASSPPGQEYQPQHF. The CDR3 DNA is TGTGCCAGCAGCCCCCCCGGACAGGAATATCAGCCCCAGCATTTT.

V is TRBV7-9 and J is TRBJ2-5; possible D gene TRBD2, 6 bases. Trimming left V 5 bases short and J 5 bases short, with 15 bases between. Germline CDR1 SEHNR, CDR2 FQNEAQ (reference sequence). This CDR3 is 14 amino acids long. The CDR3 reads CASSPSTSGETQYF. CDR3 coding DNA: TGTGCCAGCAGCCCGTCGACTAGTGGTGAGACCCAGTACTTC.

This chain connects TRBV25-1 to TRBJ2-6; the D gene is possibly TRBD1 (6 bases). Trimming removed 3 bases at V and 0 bases at J, with 15 bases between. The CDR3 sequence is 18 residues long. Germline values: CDR1 MGHDK, CDR2 SYGVNS. CDR3 coding DNA: TGTGCCAGCAGTGAGTACGGGACACCCCGCTCTGGGGCCAACGTCCTGACTTTC. Protein sequence: CASSEYGTPRSGANVLTF. Variable domain in full (rest from reference TRBV25-1 and TRBJ2-6): EADIYQTPRYLVIGTGKKITLECSQTMGHDKMYWYQQDPGMELHLIHYSYGVNSTEKGDLSSESTVSRIRTEHFPLTLESARPSHTSQYLCASSEYGTPRSGANVLTFGAGSRLTVL.

The chain recombines TRBV15 with TRBJ2-7; TRBD2 is a possible D gene (5 bases). V lost 4 bases, J lost 6 bases, and 16 bases lay in between. From germline, CDR1 is LNHNV and CDR2 YYDKDF (reference sequence). This CDR3 region has 14 residues. In nucleotides, the CDR3 is TGTGCCACCAGCATGGAAAGAGGGTGGGGCGAGCAGTACTTC. This sequence encodes CATSMERGWGEQYF.

The genes are TRBV18 and TRBJ1-1; D perhaps matches TRBD1 (5 bases). This CDR3 contains 13 residues. Germline CDR1 reads KGHSH; CDR2 reads LQKENI. Trimming took off 3 bases at V and 4 bases at J, with 9 bases between the two ends. The CDR3 region has the DNA TGTGCCAGCTCACCCTCGGGGGGCACTGAAGCTTTCTTT. It specifies CASSPSGGTEAFF.

The genes are TRBV11-2 and TRBJ2-1, with D possibly being TRBD2 (6 bases). Germline CDR1 reads SGHAT; CDR2 reads FQNNGV. This CDR3 contains 15 residues. Trimming removed 2 bases at V and 2 bases at J, with 10 bases between. The CDR3 here is CASSLPGVAYNEQFF. The CDR3 coding sequence is TGTGCCAGCAGCTTACCGGGAGTTGCCTACAATGAGCAGTTCTTC.

In this sample, this clone turned up once. At one end the junction does not follow the germline gene, possibly because of a read error. CDR3 sequence: CASSQDGQGQETQYF. CDR3 in DNA: TGCGCCAGCAGTCAAGATGGACAGGGTCAAGAGACCCAGTACTTC. This sequence joins TRBV4-1 and TRBJ2-5, with 8 bases aligning to TRBD1. CDR3 size: 15 residues. Germline V gene sequence: CDR1 MGHRA, CDR2 YSYEKL.

This chain uses TRBV7-9 with TRBJ2-2, with TRBD2 matching over 10 bases. The length of the CDR3 is 17 residues. Germline CDR1 is SEHNR and CDR2 is FQNEAQ (reference sequence). V lost 1 base and J lost 7; bases outside the gene matches: 9. In nucleotides, the CDR3 is TGTGCCAGCAGCTTAGAATTGCTAGCGGGGGCTCTCGGGGAGCTGTTTTTT. Translating it yields CASSLELLAGALGELFF.

As regards this clone: One end of the junction varies from germline; a read error may be responsible. The V and J genes are TRBV5-1 and TRBJ2-5, with TRBD2 matching 14 bases. The CDR3 contains 14 residues. Germline loops: CDR1 SGHRS, CDR2 YFSETQ. The CDR3, as DNA: TGCGCCAGCAGCGCGGGACTAGCGGGAGAGCCCCAGTACTTC. It translates to CASSAGLAGEPQYF.

The rearrangement links TRBV7-9 to TRBJ2-7; TRBD1 agrees at 7 bases. This CDR3 contains 14 residues. The V segment lost 5 bases and the J segment 2 bases; nucleotides outside the gene matches: 6. Looked up from germline, CDR1 is SEHNR and CDR2 is FQNEAQ (reference sequence). CDR3 protein: CASSRADRPYEQYF. DNA for the CDR3: TGTGCCAGCAGCCGAGCGGACAGGCCCTACGAGCAGTACTTC.

The chain recombines TRBV30 with TRBJ2-7; D possibly corresponds to TRBD1 (6 bases). V was shortened by 3 bases and J by 3 bases, with 9 bases between the two germline ends. The CDR3 has 12 amino acids. Germline loops: CDR1 GTSNPN, CDR2 SVGIG (reference sequence). CDR3 in amino acids: CAWRMDSYEQYF. The CDR3 DNA reads TGTGCCTGGAGGATGGACAGCTACGAGCAGTACTTC.

This chain uses TRBV7-9 with TRBJ2-6; tentatively, D is TRBD2 (7 bases). This CDR3 region has 16 residues. Trimming removed 5 bases from V and 2 bases from J, with 13 bases in between. Germline loops: CDR1 SEHNR, CDR2 FQNEAQ (reference sequence). For the CDR3, the DNA is TGTGCCAGCAGCCGAACGGGGGGCACTGGGGCCAACGTCCTGACTTTC. Translating it yields CASSRTGGTGANVLTF. The full variable domain, its missing parts supplied by reference TRBV7-9 and TRBJ2-6, is DTGVSQNPRHKITKRGQNVTFRCDPISEHNRLYWYRQTLGQGPEFLTYFQNEAQLEKSRLLSDRFSAERPKGSFSTLEIQRTEQGDSAMYLCASSRTGGTGANVLTFGAGSRLTVL.

The CDR3 DNA follows: TGTGCCACCAGCAAGGGACTAATGAGCTCCGGGGAGCTGTTTTTT. As protein: CATSKGLMSSGELFF. The V and J genes are TRBV15 and TRBJ2-2; TRBD2 matches 7 bases. From germline, CDR1 is LNHNV and CDR2 YYDKDF (reference sequence). This CDR3 comprises 15 residues. After removal of 4 bases from V and 6 bases from J, the junction contained 8 bases not matched to a gene.

The chain combines TRBV6-5 with TRBJ1-1, with unresolved D. Trimming removed 2 bases at V and 0 bases at J, with 4 bases between. The CDR3 is made up of 13 amino acids. From germline, CDR1 is MNHEY and CDR2 SVGAGI. The CDR3 loop reads CASSYSMNTEAFF. The CDR3 DNA is TGTGCCAGCAGTTACAGCATGAACACTGAAGCTTTCTTT.

J is TRBJ1-2 and V is TRBV5-8; no clear D gene. Trimming took off 0 bases at V and 8 bases at J, with 8 bases between the two ends. This CDR3 has 12 amino acids. The germline V gene has CDR1 SGHTS and CDR2 YDEGEE. DNA of the CDR3: TGTGCCAGCAGCTTGGTCCTGGAGGGCTACACCTTC. This sequence encodes CASSLVLEGYTF.

This chain uses TRBV5-4 with TRBJ2-4, with 12 bases identical to TRBD2. V lost 4 bases to trimming and J lost 0 bases; unmatched junction nucleotides: 5. CDR1 is SGHNT and CDR2 is YYREEE in the germline V gene (reference sequence). The CDR3 totals 17 residues. CDR3 amino acids: CASSPTSGRVAKNIQYF. The CDR3 DNA reads as TGTGCCAGCAGCCCGACTAGCGGGAGAGTAGCCAAAAACATTCAGTACTTC.